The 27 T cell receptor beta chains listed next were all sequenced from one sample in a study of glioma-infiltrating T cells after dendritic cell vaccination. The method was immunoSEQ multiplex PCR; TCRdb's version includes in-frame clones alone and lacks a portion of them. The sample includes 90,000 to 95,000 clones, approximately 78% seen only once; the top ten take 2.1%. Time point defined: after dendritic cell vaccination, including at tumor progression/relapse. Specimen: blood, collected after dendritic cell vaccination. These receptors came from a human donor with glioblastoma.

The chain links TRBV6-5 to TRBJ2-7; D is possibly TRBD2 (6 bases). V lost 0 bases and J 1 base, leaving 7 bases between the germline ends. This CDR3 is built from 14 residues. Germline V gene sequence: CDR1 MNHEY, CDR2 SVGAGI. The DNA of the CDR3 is TGTGCCAGCAGTTACTCGAGCGGGTCCTACGAGCAGTACGTC. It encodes CASSYSSGSYEQYV.

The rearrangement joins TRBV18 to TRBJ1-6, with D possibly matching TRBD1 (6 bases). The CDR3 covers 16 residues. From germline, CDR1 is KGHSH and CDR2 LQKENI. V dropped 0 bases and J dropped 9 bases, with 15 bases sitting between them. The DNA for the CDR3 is TGTGCCAGCTCACCACCCACAGGGCGTATCCGTTCACCCCTCCACTTT. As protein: CASSPPTGRIRSPLHF.

CDR3 amino acids: CASSAWAGETYEQYF. For the CDR3, the DNA is TGTGCCAGCAGTGCTTGGGCAGGGGAAACCTACGAGCAGTACTTC. The rearrangement uses TRBV6-5 and TRBJ2-7, with TRBD1 as a possible D gene (6 bases). The CDR3 has 15 amino acids. Germline loops: CDR1 MNHEY, CDR2 SVGAGI. Between the trimmed V and J ends, which lost 5 bases and 2 bases, there was a span of 16 bases.

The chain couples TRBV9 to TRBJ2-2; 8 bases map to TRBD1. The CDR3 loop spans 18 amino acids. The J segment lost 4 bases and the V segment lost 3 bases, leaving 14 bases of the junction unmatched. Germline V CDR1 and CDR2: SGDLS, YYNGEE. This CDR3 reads CASSGGTGSRSVTGELFF. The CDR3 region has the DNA TGTGCCAGCAGCGGGGGGACAGGTAGTAGAAGTGTCACCGGGGAGCTGTTTTTT.

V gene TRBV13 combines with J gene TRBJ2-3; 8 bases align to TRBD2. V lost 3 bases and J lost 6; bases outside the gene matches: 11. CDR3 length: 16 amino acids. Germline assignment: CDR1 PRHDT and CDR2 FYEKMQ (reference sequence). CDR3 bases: TGTGCCAGCAGCTTTCTATTAGCGGGAATTTTGGATACGCAGTATTTT. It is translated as CASSFLLAGILDTQYF.

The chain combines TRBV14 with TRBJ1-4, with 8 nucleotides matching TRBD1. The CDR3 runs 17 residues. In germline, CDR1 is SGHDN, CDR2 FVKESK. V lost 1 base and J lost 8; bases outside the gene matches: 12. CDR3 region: CASSQGDRWGGAEKLFF. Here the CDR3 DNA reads TGTGCCAGCAGCCAAGGGGACAGGTGGGGAGGAGCCGAAAAACTGTTTTTT.

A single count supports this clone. The CDR3 DNA reads as TGTGCCAGCAGCGGATTCCGGACTAGCGGACACAATGAGCAGTTCTTC. As protein: CASSGFRTSGHNEQFF. The chain couples TRBV5-6 to TRBJ2-1; 10 nucleotides agree with TRBD2. This CDR3 is built from 16 residues. Per the germline V gene, CDR1 is SGHDT and CDR2 is YYEEEE. Unmatched junction bases numbered 9, after V lost 4 bases and J lost 5 bases.

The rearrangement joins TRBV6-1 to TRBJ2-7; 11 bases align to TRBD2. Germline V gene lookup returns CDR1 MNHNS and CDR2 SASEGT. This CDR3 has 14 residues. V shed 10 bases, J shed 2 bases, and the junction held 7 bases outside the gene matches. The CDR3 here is CAILRLAGTYEQYF. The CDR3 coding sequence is TGTGCCATCCTACGACTAGCGGGGACCTACGAGCAGTACTTC.

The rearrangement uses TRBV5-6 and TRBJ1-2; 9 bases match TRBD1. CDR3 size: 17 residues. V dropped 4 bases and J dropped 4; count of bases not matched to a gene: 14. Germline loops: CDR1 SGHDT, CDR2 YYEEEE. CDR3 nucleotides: TGTGCCAGCAGCCTCGGTGGGCTGGGACAGGGACTCTATGGCTACACCTTC. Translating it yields CASSLGGLGQGLYGYTF.

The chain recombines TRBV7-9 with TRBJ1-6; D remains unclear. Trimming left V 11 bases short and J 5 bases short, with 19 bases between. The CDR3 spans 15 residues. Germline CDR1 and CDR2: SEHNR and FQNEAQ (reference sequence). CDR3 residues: CASGSGPTNNSPLHF. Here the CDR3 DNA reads TGTGCCTCCGGGAGCGGCCCCACAAATAATTCACCCCTCCACTTT.

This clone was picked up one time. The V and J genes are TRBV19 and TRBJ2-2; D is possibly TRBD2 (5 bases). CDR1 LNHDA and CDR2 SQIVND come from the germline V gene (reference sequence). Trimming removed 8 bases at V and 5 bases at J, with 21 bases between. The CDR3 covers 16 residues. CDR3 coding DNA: TGTGCCAGTCGGGAACCTTCAGGAATAAGAACCGGGGAGCTGTTTTTT. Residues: CASREPSGIRTGELFF.

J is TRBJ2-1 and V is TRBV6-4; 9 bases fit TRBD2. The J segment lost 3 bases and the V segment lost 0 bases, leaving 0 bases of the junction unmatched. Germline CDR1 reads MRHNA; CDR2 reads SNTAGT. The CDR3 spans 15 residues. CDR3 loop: CASSDSSGSYNEQFF. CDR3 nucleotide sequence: TGTGCCAGCAGTGACTCTAGCGGGAGCTACAATGAGCAGTTCTTC.

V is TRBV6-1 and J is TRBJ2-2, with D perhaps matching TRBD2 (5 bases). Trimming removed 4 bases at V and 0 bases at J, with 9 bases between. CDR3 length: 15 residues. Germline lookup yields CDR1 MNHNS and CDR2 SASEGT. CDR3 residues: CASSVGGTNTGELFF. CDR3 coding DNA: TGTGCCAGCAGTGTAGGAGGTACGAACACCGGGGAGCTGTTTTTT.

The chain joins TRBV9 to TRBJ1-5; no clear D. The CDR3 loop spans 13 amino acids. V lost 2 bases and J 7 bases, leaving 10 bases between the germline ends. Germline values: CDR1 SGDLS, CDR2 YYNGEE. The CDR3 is CASSVDGGQPQHF. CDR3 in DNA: TGTGCCAGCAGCGTTGATGGCGGCCAGCCCCAGCATTTT.

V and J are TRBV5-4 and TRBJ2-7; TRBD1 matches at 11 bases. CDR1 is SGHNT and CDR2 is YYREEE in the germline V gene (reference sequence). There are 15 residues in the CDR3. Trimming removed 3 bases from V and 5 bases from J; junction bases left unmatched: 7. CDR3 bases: TGTGCCAGCAGCTCATGGACAGGGGGCGCGCACGAGCAGTACTTC. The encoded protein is CASSSWTGGAHEQYF.

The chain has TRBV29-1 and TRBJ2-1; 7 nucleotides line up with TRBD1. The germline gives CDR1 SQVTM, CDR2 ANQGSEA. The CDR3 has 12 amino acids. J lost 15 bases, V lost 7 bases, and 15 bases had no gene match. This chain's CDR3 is CSGRNLQGLGFF. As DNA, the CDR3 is TGCAGCGGACGAAACTTACAGGGGCTGGGGTTCTTC.

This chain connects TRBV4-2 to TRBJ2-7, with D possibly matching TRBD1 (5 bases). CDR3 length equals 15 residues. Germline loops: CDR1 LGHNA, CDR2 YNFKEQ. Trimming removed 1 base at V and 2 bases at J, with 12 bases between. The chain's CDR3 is CASSQVDTGTYEQYV. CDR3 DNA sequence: TGTGCCAGCAGCCAAGTCGACACAGGTACCTACGAGCAGTACGTC.

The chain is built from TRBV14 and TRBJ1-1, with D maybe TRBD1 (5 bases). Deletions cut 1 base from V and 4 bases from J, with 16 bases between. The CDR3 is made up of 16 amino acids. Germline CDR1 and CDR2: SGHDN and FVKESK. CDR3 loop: CASSQAMGGGGTEAFF. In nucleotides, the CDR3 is TGTGCCAGCAGCCAAGCTATGGGGGGGGGAGGCACTGAAGCTTTCTTT.

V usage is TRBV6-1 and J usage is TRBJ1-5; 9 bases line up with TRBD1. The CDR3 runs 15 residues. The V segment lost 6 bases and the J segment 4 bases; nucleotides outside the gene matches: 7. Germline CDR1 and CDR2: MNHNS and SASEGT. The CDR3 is CASRPGQGRNQPQHF. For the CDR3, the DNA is TGTGCCAGCAGACCCGGACAGGGGCGAAATCAGCCCCAGCATTTT.

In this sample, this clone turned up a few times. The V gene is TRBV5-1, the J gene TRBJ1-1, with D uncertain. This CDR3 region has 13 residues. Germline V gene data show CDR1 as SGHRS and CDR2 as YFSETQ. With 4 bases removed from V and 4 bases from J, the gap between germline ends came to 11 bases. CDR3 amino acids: CASSSDPSTEAFF. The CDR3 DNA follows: TGCGCCAGCAGCAGCGACCCGAGCACTGAAGCTTTCTTT.

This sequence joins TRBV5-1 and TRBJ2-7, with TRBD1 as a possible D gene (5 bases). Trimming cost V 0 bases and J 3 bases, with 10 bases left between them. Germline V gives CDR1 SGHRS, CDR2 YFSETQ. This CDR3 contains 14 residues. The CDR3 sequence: CASSLDQGNYEQYF. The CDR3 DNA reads TGCGCCAGCAGCTTGGACCAGGGCAACTACGAGCAGTACTTC.

The CDR3 nucleotides read TGTGCCAGCAGGGCGGATCACACTGAAGCTTTCTTT. It specifies CASRADHTEAFF. V and J are TRBV2 and TRBJ1-1; D is uncertain. The germline gives CDR1 SNHLY, CDR2 FYNNEI. The CDR3 length is 12 residues. V was trimmed by 6 bases and J by 3 bases, leaving 8 bases between them. Supplemented by reference TRBV2 and TRBJ1-1, the full variable domain reads EPEVTQTPSHQVTQMGQEVILRCVPISNHLYFYWYRQILGQKVEFLVSFYNNEISEKSEIFDDQFSVERPDGSNFTLKIRSTKLEDSAMYFCASRADHTEAFFGQGTRLTVV.

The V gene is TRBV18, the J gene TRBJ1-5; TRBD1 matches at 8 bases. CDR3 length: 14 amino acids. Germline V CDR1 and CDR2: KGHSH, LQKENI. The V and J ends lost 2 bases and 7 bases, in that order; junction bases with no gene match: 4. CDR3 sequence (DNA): TGTGCCAGCTCACCAGCAGGGGGCGAACAGCCCCAGCATTTT. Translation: CASSPAGGEQPQHF.

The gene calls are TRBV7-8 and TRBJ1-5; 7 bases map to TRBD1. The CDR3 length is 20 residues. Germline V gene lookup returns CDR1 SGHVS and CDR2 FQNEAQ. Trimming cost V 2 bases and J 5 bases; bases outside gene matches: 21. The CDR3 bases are TGTGCCAGCAGCTTATCCCCCCGGCGGGACAGACCAAGAGGAGATCAGCCCCAGCATTTT. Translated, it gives CASSLSPRRDRPRGDQPQHF.

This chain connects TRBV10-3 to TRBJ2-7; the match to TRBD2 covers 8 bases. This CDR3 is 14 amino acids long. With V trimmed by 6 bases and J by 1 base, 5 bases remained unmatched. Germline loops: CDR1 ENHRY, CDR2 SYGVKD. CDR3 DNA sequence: TGTGCCATCAGGCGGGGGGCTTATTCCTACGAGCAGTACTTC. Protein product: CAIRRGAYSYEQYF.

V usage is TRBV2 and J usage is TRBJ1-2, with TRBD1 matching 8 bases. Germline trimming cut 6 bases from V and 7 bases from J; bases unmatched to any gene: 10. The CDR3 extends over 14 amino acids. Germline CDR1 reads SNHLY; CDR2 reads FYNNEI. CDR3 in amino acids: CASRRYGQGRGYTF. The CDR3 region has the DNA TGTGCCAGCAGGCGTTACGGACAGGGTCGTGGCTACACCTTC.

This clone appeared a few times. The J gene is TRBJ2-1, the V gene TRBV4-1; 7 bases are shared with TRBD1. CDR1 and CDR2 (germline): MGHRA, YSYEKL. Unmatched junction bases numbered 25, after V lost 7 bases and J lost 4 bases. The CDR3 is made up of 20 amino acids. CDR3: CASKSERGPDRSSRYNEQFF. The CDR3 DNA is TGCGCCAGCAAAAGCGAAAGGGGGCCAGACCGATCCTCCCGTTACAATGAGCAGTTCTTC.